A single T cell receptor beta chain is shown here with its context. Antigen unknown. The junction departs from germline at one end; a sequencing error may be responsible. The CDR3 contains 14 residues. Germline-derived CDR1 and CDR2 are SGHTA and FQGTGA. The study reverse transcribed the entire isolated RNA, so it sequenced expressed TCRB transcripts. Profiled with immunoSEQ multiplex PCR; TCRdb holds only in-frame clones, not every one. The table lists just over 450,000 clones, approximately 30% of them singletons. The sample is drawn from a study of beta chain features in type 1 diabetes. Findings of the study overall: A closer apparent resemblance between naive, central memory and Treg TCRB repertoires was seen in patients than in healthy donors. Cells that show high TCR expression could be over-represented by cDNA sequencing.

The source of this sequence is a man aged 18 to 29 in good health. The source material was naive CD4+ T cells from blood. This rearrangement joins TRBV7-3 to TRBJ1-2; D gene uncertain. CDR3: CASSLGGVPYDYSF. The CDR3 DNA is TGTGCCAGCAGCTTAGGCGGAGTTCCCTATGACTACTCCTTC.